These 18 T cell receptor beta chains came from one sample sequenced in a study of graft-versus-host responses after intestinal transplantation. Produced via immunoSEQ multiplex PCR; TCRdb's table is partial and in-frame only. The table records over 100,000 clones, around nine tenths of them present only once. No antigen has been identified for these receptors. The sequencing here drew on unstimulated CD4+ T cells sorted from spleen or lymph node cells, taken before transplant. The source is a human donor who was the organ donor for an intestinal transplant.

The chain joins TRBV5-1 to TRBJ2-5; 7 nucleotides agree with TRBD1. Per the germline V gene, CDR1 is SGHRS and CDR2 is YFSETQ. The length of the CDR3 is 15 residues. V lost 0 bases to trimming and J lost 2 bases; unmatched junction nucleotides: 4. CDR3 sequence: CASSLERGRQETQYF. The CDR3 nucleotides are TGCGCCAGCAGCTTGGAGAGGGGGCGGCAAGAGACCCAGTACTTC.

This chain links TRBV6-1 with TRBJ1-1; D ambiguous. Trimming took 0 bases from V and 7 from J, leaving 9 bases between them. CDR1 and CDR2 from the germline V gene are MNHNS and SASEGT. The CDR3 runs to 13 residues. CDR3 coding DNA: TGTGCCAGCAGTGAAGCGAGGTTAAGTGAAGCTTTCTTT. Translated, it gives CASSEARLSEAFF.

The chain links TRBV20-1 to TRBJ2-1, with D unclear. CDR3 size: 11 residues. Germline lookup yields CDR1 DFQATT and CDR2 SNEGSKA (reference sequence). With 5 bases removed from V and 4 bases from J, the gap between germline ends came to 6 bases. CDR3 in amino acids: CSASQYNEQFF. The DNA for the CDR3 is TGCAGTGCTTCCCAATACAATGAGCAGTTCTTC.

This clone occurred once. This chain's CDR3 is CASSLWRMNTEAFF. DNA for the CDR3: TGTGCCAGCAGCTTGTGGCGTATGAACACTGAAGCTTTCTTT. The chain has TRBV5-5 and TRBJ1-1, with D unclear. The CDR3 spans 14 residues. Per the germline V gene, CDR1 is SGHKS and CDR2 is YYEKEE (reference sequence). Trimming removed 1 base from V and 0 bases from J, with 7 bases in between.

In DNA, the CDR3 is TGCGCCAGCAGCTTGGTTGCGGGCCCAGATACGCAGTATTTT. Translating gives CASSLVAGPDTQYF. This chain uses TRBV5-1 with TRBJ2-3, with D possibly matching TRBD2 (5 bases). Germline V CDR1 and CDR2: SGHRS, YFSETQ. CDR3 length equals 14 residues. The V end lost 0 bases, the J end lost 4 bases, and 9 bases lay between the germline ends. Looking up the rest from reference TRBV5-1 and TRBJ2-3 gives the full variable domain: KAGVTQTPRYLIKTRGQQVTLSCSPISGHRSVSWYQQTPGQGLQFLFEYFSETQRNKGNFPGRFSGRQFSNSRSEMNVSTLELGDSALYLCASSLVAGPDTQYFGPGTRLTVL.

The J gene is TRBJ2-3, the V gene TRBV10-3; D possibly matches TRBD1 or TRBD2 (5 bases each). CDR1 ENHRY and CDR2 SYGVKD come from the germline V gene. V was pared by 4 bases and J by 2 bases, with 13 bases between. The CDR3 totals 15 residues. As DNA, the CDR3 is TGTGCCATCAGTGCGGCAGGGACCAACACAGATACGCAGTATTTT. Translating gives CAISAAGTNTDTQYF.

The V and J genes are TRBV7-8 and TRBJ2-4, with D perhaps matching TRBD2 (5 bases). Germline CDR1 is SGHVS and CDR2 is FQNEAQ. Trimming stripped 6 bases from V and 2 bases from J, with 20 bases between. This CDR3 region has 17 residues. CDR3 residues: CASRKGRGFGSKNIQYF. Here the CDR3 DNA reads TGTGCCAGCAGAAAAGGACGGGGTTTCGGGTCCAAAAACATTCAGTACTTC.

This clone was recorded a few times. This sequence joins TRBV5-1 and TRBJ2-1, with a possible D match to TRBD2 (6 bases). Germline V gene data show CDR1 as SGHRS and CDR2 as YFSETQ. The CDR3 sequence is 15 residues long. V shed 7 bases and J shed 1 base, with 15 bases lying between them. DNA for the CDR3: TGCGCCAGCGAGGCGGGTGGAGGGTCCTACAATGAGCAGTTCTTC. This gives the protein CASEAGGGSYNEQFF.

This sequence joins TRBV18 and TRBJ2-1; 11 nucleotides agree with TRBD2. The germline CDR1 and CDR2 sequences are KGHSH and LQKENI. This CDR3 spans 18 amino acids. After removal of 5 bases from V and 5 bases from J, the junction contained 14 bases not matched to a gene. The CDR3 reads CASSWRTSGPDPHNEQFF. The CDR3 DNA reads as TGTGCCAGCTCATGGAGGACTAGCGGGCCTGACCCCCACAATGAGCAGTTCTTC.

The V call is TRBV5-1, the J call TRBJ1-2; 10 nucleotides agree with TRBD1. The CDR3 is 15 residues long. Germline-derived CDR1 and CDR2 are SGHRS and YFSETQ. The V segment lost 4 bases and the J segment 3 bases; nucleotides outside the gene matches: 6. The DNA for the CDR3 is TGCGCCAGCAGCCCCCGGACAGGGGGGGACTATGGCTACACCTTC. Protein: CASSPRTGGDYGYTF. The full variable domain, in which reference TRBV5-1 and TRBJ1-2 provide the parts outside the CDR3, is KAGVTQTPRYLIKTRGQQVTLSCSPISGHRSVSWYQQTPGQGLQFLFEYFSETQRNKGNFPGRFSGRQFSNSRSEMNVSTLELGDSALYLCASSPRTGGDYGYTFGSGTRLTVV.

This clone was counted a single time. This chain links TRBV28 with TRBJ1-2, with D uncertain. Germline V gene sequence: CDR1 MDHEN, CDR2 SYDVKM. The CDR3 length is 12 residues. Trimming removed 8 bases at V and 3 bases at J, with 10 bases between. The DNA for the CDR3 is TGTGCCAGCTGGGGAGATTACTATGGCTACACCTTC. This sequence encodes CASWGDYYGYTF.

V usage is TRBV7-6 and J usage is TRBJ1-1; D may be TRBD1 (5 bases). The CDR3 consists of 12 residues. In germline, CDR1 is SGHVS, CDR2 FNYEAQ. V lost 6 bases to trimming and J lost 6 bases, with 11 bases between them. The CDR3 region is CASSPMGAEAFF. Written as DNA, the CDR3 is TGTGCCAGCAGTCCGATGGGGGCTGAAGCTTTCTTT.

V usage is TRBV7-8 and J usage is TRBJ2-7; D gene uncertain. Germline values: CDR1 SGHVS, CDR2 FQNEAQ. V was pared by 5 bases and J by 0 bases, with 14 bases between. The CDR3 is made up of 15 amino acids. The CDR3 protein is CASSRTSVSSYEQYF. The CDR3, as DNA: TGTGCCAGCAGCCGTACGTCCGTGAGCTCCTACGAGCAGTACTTC.

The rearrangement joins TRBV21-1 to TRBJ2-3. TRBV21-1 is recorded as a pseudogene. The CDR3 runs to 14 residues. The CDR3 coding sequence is TGTGCCAGCAGCATTAAGGGCCGCACAGATACGCAGTATTTT. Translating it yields CASSIKGRTDTQYF.

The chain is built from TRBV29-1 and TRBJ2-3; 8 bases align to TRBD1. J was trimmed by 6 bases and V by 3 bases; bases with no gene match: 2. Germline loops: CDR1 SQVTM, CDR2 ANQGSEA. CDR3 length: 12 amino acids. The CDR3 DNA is TGCAGCGTTGACAGGGGGCGGGATACGCAGTATTTT. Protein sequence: CSVDRGRDTQYF.

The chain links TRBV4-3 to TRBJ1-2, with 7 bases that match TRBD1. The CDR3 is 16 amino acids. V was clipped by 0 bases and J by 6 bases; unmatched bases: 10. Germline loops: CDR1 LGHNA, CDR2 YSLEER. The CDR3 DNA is TGCGCCAGCAGCCAAGAGCGACACAGGGGTGTGGATGGCTACACCTTC. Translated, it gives CASSQERHRGVDGYTF.

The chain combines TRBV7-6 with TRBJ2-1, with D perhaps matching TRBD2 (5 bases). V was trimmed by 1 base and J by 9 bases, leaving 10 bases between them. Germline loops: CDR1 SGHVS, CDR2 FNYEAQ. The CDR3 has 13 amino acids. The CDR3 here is CASSLGGAGEQFF. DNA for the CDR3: TGTGCCAGCAGCTTAGGGGGAGCAGGTGAGCAGTTCTTC. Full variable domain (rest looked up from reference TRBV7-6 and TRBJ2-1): GAGVSQSPRYKVTKRGQDVALRCDPISGHVSLYWYRQALGQGPEFLTYFNYEAQQDKSGLPNDRFSAERPEGSISTLTIQRTEQRDSAMYRCASSLGGAGEQFFGPGTRLTVL.

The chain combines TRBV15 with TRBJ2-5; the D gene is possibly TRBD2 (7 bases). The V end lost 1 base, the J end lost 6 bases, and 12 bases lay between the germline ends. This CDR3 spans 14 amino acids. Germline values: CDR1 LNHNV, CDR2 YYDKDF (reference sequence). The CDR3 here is CATSRGGGPKTQYF. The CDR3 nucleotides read TGTGCCACCAGCAGAGGGGGGGGCCCTAAGACCCAGTACTTC.